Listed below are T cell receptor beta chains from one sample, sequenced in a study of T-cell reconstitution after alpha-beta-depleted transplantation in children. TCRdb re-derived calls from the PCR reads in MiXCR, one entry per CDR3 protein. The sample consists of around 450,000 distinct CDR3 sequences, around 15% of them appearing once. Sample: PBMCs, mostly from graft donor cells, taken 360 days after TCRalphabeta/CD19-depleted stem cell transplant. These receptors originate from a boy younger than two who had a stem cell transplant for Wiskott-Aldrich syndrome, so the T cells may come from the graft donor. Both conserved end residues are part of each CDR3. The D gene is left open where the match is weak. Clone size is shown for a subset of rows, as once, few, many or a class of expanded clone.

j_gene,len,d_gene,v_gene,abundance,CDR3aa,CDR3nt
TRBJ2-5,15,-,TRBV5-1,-,CASSLASSRQETQYF,TGCGCCAGCAGCTTGGCCAGCAGTCGACAAGAGACCCAGTACTTC
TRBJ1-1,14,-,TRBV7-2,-,CASSLGPSNTEAFF,TGTGCCAGCAGCTTGGGACCATCGAACACTGAAGCTTTCTTT
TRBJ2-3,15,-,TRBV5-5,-,CASSFGHFDTDTQYF,TGTGCCAGCAGCTTCGGACATTTTGACACAGATACGCAGTATTTT
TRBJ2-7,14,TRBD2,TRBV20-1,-,CSARGTSGTYEQYF,TGCAGTGCCCGAGGGACTAGCGGGACCTACGAGCAGTACTTC
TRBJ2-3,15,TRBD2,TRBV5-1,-,CASSPLGGTRDTQYF,TGCGCCAGCAGCCCATTGGGAGGGACTCGGGATACGCAGTATTTT
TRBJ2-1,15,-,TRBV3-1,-,CASSPPGTHYNEQFF,TGTGCCAGCAGCCCTCCCGGGACACATTACAATGAGCAGTTCTTC
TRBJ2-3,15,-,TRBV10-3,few,CAISDGREGTDTQYF,TGTGCCATCAGTGATGGCAGGGAAGGCACAGATACGCAGTATTTT
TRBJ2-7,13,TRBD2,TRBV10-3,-,CAISWTSFDEQYF,TGTGCCATCAGCTGGACTAGTTTTGACGAGCAGTACTTC
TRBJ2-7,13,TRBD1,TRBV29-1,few,CSVTGTVSYEQYF,TGCAGCGTTACCGGGACAGTCTCCTACGAGCAGTACTTC
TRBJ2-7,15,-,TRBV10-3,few,CAISDRDGTSYEQYF,TGTGCCATCAGTGATCGGGACGGCACATCCTACGAGCAGTACTTC
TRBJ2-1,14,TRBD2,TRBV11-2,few,CASRRTSGNNEQFF,TGTGCCAGCAGACGAACTAGCGGGAACAATGAGCAGTTCTTC
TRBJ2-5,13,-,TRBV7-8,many,CASSFFRGETQYF,TGTGCCAGCAGCTTCTTTAGGGGAGAGACCCAGTACTTC
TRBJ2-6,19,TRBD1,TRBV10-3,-,CAISDPRDRAISGANVLTF,TGTGCCATCAGTGACCCTCGGGACAGAGCCATCTCTGGGGCCAACGTCCTGACTTTC
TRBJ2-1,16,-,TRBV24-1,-,CATSDLQGNSYNEQFF,TGTGCCACCAGTGATTTGCAGGGTAACTCCTACAATGAGCAGTTCTTC
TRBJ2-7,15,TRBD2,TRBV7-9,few,CASSLDRGGVYEQYF,TGTGCCAGCAGCTTAGATCGGGGGGGTGTCTACGAGCAGTACTTC
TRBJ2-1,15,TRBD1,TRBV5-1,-,CASSPVRDRYNEQFF,TGCGCCAGCAGCCCAGTCCGGGACAGATACAATGAGCAGTTCTTC
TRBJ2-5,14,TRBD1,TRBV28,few,CASSLLDRGETQYF,TGTGCCAGCAGTTTACTCGACAGGGGAGAGACCCAGTACTTC
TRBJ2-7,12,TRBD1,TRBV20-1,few,CSADGDSYEQYF,TGCAGTGCGGACGGGGACAGCTACGAGCAGTACTTC
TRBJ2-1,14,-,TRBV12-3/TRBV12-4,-,CASSLAAGHNEQFF,TGTGCCAGCAGTTTAGCGGCGGGTCACAATGAGCAGTTCTTC
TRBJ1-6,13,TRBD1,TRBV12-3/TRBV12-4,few,CASRLQGNSPLHF,TGTGCCAGCAGGTTACAGGGGAATTCACCCCTCCACTTT
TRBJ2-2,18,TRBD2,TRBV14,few,CASSQDRTSGMNTGELFF,TGTGCCAGCAGCCAAGATAGGACTAGCGGAATGAACACCGGGGAGCTGTTTTTT
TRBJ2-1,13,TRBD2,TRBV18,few,CASSPGGRAGQFF,TGTGCCAGCTCACCAGGCGGGAGGGCCGGGCAGTTCTTC
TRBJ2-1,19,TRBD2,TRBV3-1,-,CASSQVRTSGRFRDNEQFF,TGTGCCAGCAGCCAAGTACGGACTAGCGGGAGGTTCAGGGACAATGAGCAGTTCTTC
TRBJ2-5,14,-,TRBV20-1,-,CSAQYDSNQETQYF,TGCAGTGCGCAATACGACAGTAACCAAGAGACCCAGTACTTC